This record looks at one T cell receptor (beta chain) sequence and its context. The source of the sample is a study of blood T cell repertoires in COVID-19. Study-level information: Material from acute and convalescent COVID-19 was sourced from the United States, Italy and Spain. In each case, the material was cDNA or gDNA derived from T cells, B-cell-depleted T cells, or PBMCs.

Germline assignment: CDR1 SGHNT and CDR2 YENEEA. This CDR3 is 14 amino acids long. V shed 5 bases and J shed 0 bases, with 9 bases lying between them. In the source study's methods: Estimated nucleated cell counts came from reference gene primer amplification. The data were produced by immunoSEQ multiplex PCR, yet TCRdb's version contains in-frame clones alone and is incomplete. The V and J calls and the clone size are those of that table, but D and trimming were determined from the DNA. Of approximately 250,000 clones listed, about 89% are singletons. This chain links TRBV11-3 with TRBJ2-3; D remains ambiguous. The sample comprised peripheral blood. This TCR was recovered from a woman aged 55-70 years who had recovered from COVID-19. This CDR3 is CASSRLQSTDTQYF. The CDR3 bases are TGTGCCAGCAGCCGTCTACAGAGCACAGATACGCAGTATTTT.